This TCR beta chain is drawn from a study of shared clonotypes between healthy human individuals. Several immunoSEQ plates received, in even portions, the genomic DNA of each subset. Source study methods: Junction-only immunoSEQ data arrived without quality scores, meaning filtering differed. Here immunoSEQ multiplex PCR was the method, and the copy in TCRdb shows in-frame clones only, minus some. D and trimming were read from the DNA, whereas the V and J calls and clone size are those reported in that table. In the table there are roughly 2.2 million clones, more than 80% of which are singletons. This clone was observed a handful of times. No antigen is known for it. CDR3 length equals 14 residues. Trimming cost V 0 bases and J 1 base, with 4 bases left between them. Germline assignment: CDR1 SGHNT and CDR2 YYREEE (reference sequence). The CD4+ fraction was divided into a CD45RA+ naive subset and a CD45RA-negative memory subset.

General study findings and limits: All-four-donor shared clonotypes had higher generation probabilities than non-shared clonotypes did.

This chain uses TRBV5-4 with TRBJ2-2; D not resolved. The TCR originated in a man between 18 and 35 years old in good health. Some clones in this sample may be carry-over from other donors' samples. The specimen was naive CD4+ T cells from PBMCs. Subset in this sample: CD45RA+ positively selected. The CDR3 nucleotides are TGTGCCAGCAGCTTGGCACAGAACACCGGGGAGCTGTTTTTT. This encodes CASSLAQNTGELFF.